The rows below give T cell receptor beta chains drawn from one sample of a study of identical twins. A single record per CDR3 protein comes from TCRdb applying MiXCR to the 5' RACE reads. The sample lists 500,000 to 550,000 distinct CDR3 sequences; approximately 20% were seen once. The same data also went into a second study, on yellow fever vaccine responses in identical twins.

The sequencing sample was made of CD4+ T cells sorted from blood. These receptors were collected from a woman aged 18-29 years in good health. CDR3s include the opening cysteine and the closing phenylalanine or tryptophan. D genes are given only for firm matches. Clone size, where shown, is once, few, many, or a class for clones that have expanded.

cdr3_aa	cdr3_nt	d_call	v_call	clone_size	j_call
CASSLWTSGTREQYF	TGTGCCAGCAGCTTATGGACTAGCGGGACTCGTGAGCAGTACTTC	TRBD2	TRBV7-9	.	TRBJ2-7
CASSGRGVKDTQYF	TGTGCCAGCAGCGGACGGGGGGTTAAAGATACGCAGTATTTT	TRBD2	TRBV7-9	.	TRBJ2-3
CSVERNRVNYGYTF	TGCAGCGTTGAAAGGAACAGGGTGAACTATGGCTACACCTTC	.	TRBV29-1	.	TRBJ1-2
CASSLGGFGEQYF	TGTGCCAGCAGCCTCGGTGGGTTCGGCGAACAGTACTTC	.	TRBV6-1	few	TRBJ2-7
CASARATGELFF	TGTGCCAGCGCGCGAGCCACCGGGGAGCTGTTTTTT	.	TRBV6-5	.	TRBJ2-2
CASSDEKGGDSGANVLTF	TGTGCCAGCAGTGATGAGAAAGGGGGCGACTCTGGGGCCAACGTCCTGACTTTC	TRBD1	TRBV25-1	.	TRBJ2-6
CAISESGQTYEQYF	TGTGCCATCAGTGAGTCCGGACAAACCTACGAGCAGTACTTC	.	TRBV10-3	.	TRBJ2-7
CASRDNSPLHF	TGTGCCAGCAGGGATAATTCACCCCTCCACTTT	.	TRBV2	many	TRBJ1-6
CASSPPKGEQYF	TGTGCCAGCAGCCCCCCGAAGGGCGAGCAGTACTTC	.	TRBV3-1	few	TRBJ2-7
CASSQGESLNTEAFF	TGCGCCAGCAGCCAAGGAGAAAGCCTTAACACTGAAGCTTTCTTT	.	TRBV4-1	few	TRBJ1-1
CASSLQVRGTEAFF	TGCGCCAGCAGCCTGCAGGTCCGAGGCACTGAAGCTTTCTTT	.	TRBV5-1	many	TRBJ1-1
CASSLIRGGGNEQFF	TGTGCCAGCAGTTTAATCCGGGGGGGAGGAAATGAGCAGTTCTTC	TRBD2	TRBV12-3/TRBV12-4	few	TRBJ2-1
CASSFSLAQTKTQYF	TGCGCCAGCAGTTTTTCACTAGCCCAAACGAAAACGCAGTATTTT	.	TRBV10-2	few	TRBJ2-3
CASRPGQGAYNEQFF	TGTGCCAGCAGACCGGGACAGGGTGCCTACAATGAGCAGTTCTTC	TRBD1	TRBV12-3/TRBV12-4	.	TRBJ2-1